This TCR beta chain stems from a study of blood T cell repertoires in COVID-19. The overall study: Acute-phase and convalescent COVID-19 samples originated in the United States, Italy and Spain. Nucleic acid was either cDNA or gDNA, and it came from T cells, B-cell-depleted T cells, or PBMCs.

Original data processing: For nucleated cells, counts were estimated from reference gene primer amplification. Sequenced by immunoSEQ multiplex PCR; TCRdb stores in-frame clones only, minus some. V and J calls and clone size are given by that table; D and trimming were obtained from the DNA. The sample gives fewer than 250,000 clones, approximately 80% of which show up once; roughly 6.7% is in the top ten. Trimming pared 0 bases from V and 2 bases from J, leaving 11 bases between. Germline CDR1 is SGHNT and CDR2 is YYREEE (reference sequence). The CDR3 length is 15 residues. This clonotype was sampled from a man aged 60 to 75 with acute or convalescent COVID-19. Material: peripheral blood. The rearrangement uses TRBV5-4 and TRBJ1-1; maybe TRBD1 (6 bases). The CDR3 coding sequence is TGTGCCAGCAGCTTGGATAGGACAGCTAACACTGAAGCTTTCTTT. It codes for CASSLDRTANTEAFF.